This T cell receptor beta chain was retrieved from a study of blood T cell repertoires in COVID-19. As for the study in general: There were acute and convalescent COVID-19 samples, and they came from the United States, Italy and Spain. Sample material is recorded as cDNA or gDNA derived from T cells, B-cell-depleted T cells, or PBMCs.

Profiling relied on immunoSEQ multiplex PCR, and the TCRdb table lists in-frame clones only, not all of them. The sample shows about 370,000 clones, over 75% of them seen only once. Germline V CDR1 and CDR2: SGHVS, FNYEAQ. The CDR3 sequence is 13 residues long. Trimming shortened V by 5 bases and J by 2 bases, and 8 bases separated the two germline ends. Enrolled through a virtual design, the participants were between about 18 and 100 years of age and came from some 26 US areas. Recovered status in Cohort 3 required two negative PCRs, clearance, or symptom resolution. The source is a man aged 18 to 29 who had recovered from COVID-19. The chain couples TRBV7-6 to TRBJ2-3; D gene ambiguous. The sample taken for sequencing was PBMCs or T cells enriched from blood (not recorded which). CDR3 coding DNA: TGTGCCAGCAGCAGAGAGTACACAGATACGCAGTATTTT. Protein product: CASSREYTDTQYF.